These 12 T cell receptor beta chains were all obtained from the same sample, sequenced in a study of shared clonotypes between healthy human individuals. Profiled with immunoSEQ multiplex PCR; TCRdb holds only in-frame clones, not every one. The sample lists over a million clones, approximately 80% occurring once. Sequenced sample: memory CD4+ T cells from PBMCs. The subset denotes: CD45RA-negative fraction. Receptor source: a man aged 18 to 29 in good health. Some clones in this sample may be carry-over from other donors' samples.

The rearrangement joins TRBV5-1 to TRBJ2-4; D is undetermined. V lost 2 bases and J 9 bases, leaving 9 bases between the germline ends. CDR3 length equals 12 residues. The germline V gene has CDR1 SGHRS and CDR2 YFSETQ. The CDR3 reads CASSFPGPIQYF. Here the CDR3 DNA reads TGCGCCAGCAGCTTTCCAGGCCCCATTCAGTACTTC.

The rearrangement links TRBV7-9 to TRBJ2-5; D is undetermined. The CDR3 spans 13 residues. Trimming left V 1 base short and J 3 bases short, with 6 bases between. In germline, CDR1 is SEHNR, CDR2 FQNEAQ (reference sequence). The CDR3 DNA reads TGTGCCAGCAGCTTAGATACTAAAGAGACCCAGTACTTC. Translated, it gives CASSLDTKETQYF.

The chain links TRBV29-1 to TRBJ1-4; TRBD1 is a possible D gene (6 bases). Germline loops: CDR1 SQVTM, CDR2 ANQGSEA. This CDR3 spans 15 amino acids. V lost 5 bases and J lost 3, with 16 bases in between. CDR3 loop: CSVLPQGIANEKLFF. In DNA form, the CDR3 reads TGCAGCGTTCTACCCCAGGGGATAGCTAATGAAAAACTGTTTTTT.

The chain joins TRBV19 to TRBJ2-1, with TRBD1 as a possible D gene (6 bases). Germline assignment: CDR1 LNHDA and CDR2 SQIVND (reference sequence). The CDR3 covers 13 residues. V was shortened by 4 bases and J by 3 bases, with 7 bases between the two germline ends. This CDR3 reads CASSKDSYNEQFF. DNA for the CDR3: TGTGCCAGTAGTAAGGACAGCTACAATGAGCAGTTCTTC.

The chain employs TRBV15 and TRBJ2-1; 12 bases map to TRBD2. Trimming took 5 bases from V and 9 from J; bases not matched to a gene: 14. From germline, CDR1 is LNHNV and CDR2 YYDKDF (reference sequence). CDR3 length equals 17 residues. The CDR3 loop reads CATSGFNRLAGAGEQFF. The DNA of the CDR3 is TGTGCCACCAGCGGCTTCAATAGACTAGCGGGAGCAGGTGAGCAGTTCTTC.

The V gene is TRBV5-8, the J gene TRBJ1-2, with D unclear. V lost 1 base and J 5 bases, leaving 6 bases between the germline ends. The CDR3 totals 12 residues. The germline V gene encodes CDR1 SGHTS and CDR2 YDEGEE. This CDR3 is CASSLLGYGYTF. The CDR3 DNA reads TGTGCCAGCAGCTTGTTGGGATATGGCTACACCTTC.

The chain recombines TRBV7-2 with TRBJ1-1; 8 bases line up with TRBD1. Germline CDR1 reads SGHTA; CDR2 reads FQGNSA. Germline trimming cut 5 bases from V and 11 bases from J; bases unmatched to any gene: 7. The CDR3 covers 12 residues. CDR3 sequence reads: CASSPRTGWAFF. Written as DNA, the CDR3 is TGTGCCAGCAGCCCGAGGACAGGGTGGGCTTTCTTT.

V is TRBV28 and J is TRBJ1-2; 7 bases map to TRBD1. Germline values: CDR1 MDHEN, CDR2 SYDVKM. V lost 2 bases, J lost 6 bases, and 9 bases stayed unmatched. There are 15 residues in the CDR3. The DNA for the CDR3 is TGTGCCAGCAGTTTAGATGGGACAGCCGGAGATGGCTACACCTTC. Translation gives CASSLDGTAGDGYTF.

The rearrangement uses TRBV6-1 and TRBJ2-3; TRBD2 is a possible D gene (5 bases). The CDR3 consists of 14 residues. V was trimmed by 3 bases and J by 6 bases, leaving 13 bases between them. Germline CDR1 reads MNHNS; CDR2 reads SASEGT. The CDR3 here is CASSDRRGWDTQYF. The CDR3 DNA reads TGTGCCAGCAGTGATCGTAGAGGGTGGGATACGCAGTATTTT.

The CDR3 DNA is TGCGCCAGCAGCGGCGGGTTGGGGGAGACCCAGTACTTC. Translation: CASSGGLGETQYF. This chain links TRBV5-1 with TRBJ2-5; perhaps TRBD2 as D (5 bases). The CDR3 runs 13 residues. Trimming cost V 4 bases and J 5 bases, with 12 bases left between them. Germline lookup yields CDR1 SGHRS and CDR2 YFSETQ.

The chain couples TRBV6-5 to TRBJ1-1; D remains unclear. Germline CDR1 reads MNHEY; CDR2 reads SVGAGI. The ends were cut back, 6 bases at V and 6 bases at J, with 11 bases in the middle. CDR3 length equals 12 residues. As DNA, the CDR3 is TGTGCCAGCAGAAGGTGGGATTCTGAAGCTTTCTTT. Residues: CASRRWDSEAFF.

This clone appeared a few times. The V gene is TRBV19, the J gene TRBJ1-2; 7 bases fit TRBD1. The V gene's germline CDR1 is LNHDA and CDR2 SQIVND (reference sequence). This CDR3 is 16 amino acids long. After removal of 5 bases from V and 4 bases from J, the junction contained 13 bases not matched to a gene. The CDR3 region has the DNA TGTGCCAGTAGTCCAAAGCGGACAGGCGGCTTCTATGGCTACACCTTC. This translates into CASSPKRTGGFYGYTF.